This TCR beta chain was retrieved from a study of cytomegalovirus exposure and HLA in healthy donors. Use of 60 Vbeta and 13 Jbeta primers characterized the PCR. TCRdb's table, derived via immunoSEQ multiplex PCR, lists solely in-frame clones and lacks some. The sample consists of 150,000 or so clones, 75% to 80% of them appearing once. Note on this clone: Its antigen is not identified.

The study, taken as a whole, reports: With DRB1 most and HLA-C fewest, TCR association rates differed between HLA loci in a later analysis. A later analysis by the authors found several of the most significant clusters apparently linked to common viral pathogens. The presence/absence work took it that sequencing depth was about the same across donors.

The CDR3 contains 13 residues. V lost 3 bases, J lost 10 bases, and 5 bases stayed unmatched. CDR1 and CDR2 from the germline V gene are GTSNPN and SVGIG (reference sequence). This chain links TRBV30 with TRBJ2-1, with 11 bases lining up with TRBD1. The clonotype was recovered from a woman between 50 and 59 years old in good health and CMV-seropositive. Sequenced input: PBMCs. The CDR3 loop is CAWSEGDRGEQFF. In DNA, the CDR3 is TGTGCCTGGAGCGAGGGGGACAGGGGGGAGCAGTTCTTC. The full variable domain, in which reference TRBV30 and TRBJ2-1 provide the parts outside the CDR3, is SQTIHQWPATLVQPVGSPLSLECTVEGTSNPNLYWYRQAAGRGLQLLFYSVGIGQISSEVPQNLSASRPQDRQFILSSKKLLLSDSGFYLCAWSEGDRGEQFFGPGTRLTVL.